Here is one T cell receptor beta chain with its context. Its antigen is still unknown. Generated by immunoSEQ multiplex PCR, the TCRdb table keeps only in-frame clones and is missing some. Of fewer than 95,000 clones detected, roughly 83% appear once; the ten largest clones hold 9.5% to 13%. This sample stems from a study of cytomegalovirus exposure and HLA in healthy donors. General study points: In vitro data verified a few CMV-associated chains as specific for CMV antigens.

V dropped 6 bases and J dropped 5; count of bases not matched to a gene: 1. The CDR3 covers 12 residues. Germline CDR1 reads MDHEN; CDR2 reads SYDVKM. Sequencing was done on a sample of PBMCs. The chain has TRBV28 and TRBJ1-3; 7 bases match TRBD1. This TCR was sampled from a woman aged 18-35 years in good health and CMV-seropositive. CDR3 sequence: CASRQGRNTIYF. DNA of the CDR3: TGTGCCAGCAGACAGGGGAGAAACACCATATATTTT.